This paragraph reports one T cell receptor (beta chain). The antigen is not known. This entry comes from a study of graft-versus-host responses after intestinal transplantation. Across the whole study: Transplantation in recipients was multivisceral, liver-intestinal, or isolated intestinal. Every transplant recipient was induced with anti-thymocyte globulin, then maintained on tacrolimus and steroids for two to three years. Study-wide results and caveats: Present in recipient marrow, GvH clones included some that appeared first in ileum or blood. Some patients had graft-donor T cell macrochimerism. In their allografts, the ratios of graft-versus-host to host-versus-graft T cell clones were high.

This CDR3 contains 13 residues. Germline CDR1 reads MDHEN; CDR2 reads SYDVKM. Trimming cost V 6 bases and J 0 bases, with 6 bases left between them. TCRdb's copy holds only in-frame clones and misses some; the assay was immunoSEQ multiplex PCR. The sample shows around 78,000 clones, about nine tenths of them seen only once. The chain has TRBV28 and TRBJ1-5; no definite D call. The sequence derives from a human donor who was the organ donor for an intestinal transplant. The sample was unstimulated CD8+ T cells sorted from spleen or lymph node cells, taken before transplant. CDR3 coding DNA: TGTGCCAGCAGCCTTTATAGCAATCAGCCCCAGCATTTT. Its translation is CASSLYSNQPQHF. The full variable domain, its missing parts supplied by reference TRBV28 and TRBJ1-5, is DVKVTQSSRYLVKRTGEKVFLECVQDMDHENMFWYRQDPGLGLRLIYFSYDVKMKEKGDIPEGYSVSREKKERFSLILESASTNQTSMYLCASSLYSNQPQHFGDGTRLSIL.